One T cell receptor (beta chain) is described in this entry. Its antigen remains unknown. A sample-barcoded 5' primer and a J-beta primer mix were used in a second PCR of about 7 to 11 cycles. TCRdb recomputed calls from the 5' RACE reads with MiXCR, one row per CDR3 protein. The sample gives 850,000 to 1,300,000 distinct CDR3 sequences, more than 35% of which show up once; 18% is in the top ten. This sample stems from a study of blood T cells in healthy people across ages. About the research overall: About one barcoded beta molecule per two T cells came from capture by template switching.

The CDR3 is 14 amino acids. Germline V gene lookup returns CDR1 MNHNY and CDR2 SVGAGI (reference sequence). Losses at the gene ends were 5 bases for V and 6 bases for J; bases not matched to a gene: 7. Study conclusions and caveats: Older age coincided with a roughly linear decline in TCR beta diversity per million T cells. When one million T cells were used, diversity estimates were thought to be underestimates. Long-lived donors carried more naive CD4+ cells and greater diversity than aged donors.

The clonotype comes from a woman in her fifties or sixties in good health. The gene calls are TRBV6-6 and TRBJ2-4; 7 bases are shared with TRBD1. Material for sequencing was blood. The CDR3 is CASSDRTGSNIQYF. Written as DNA, the CDR3 is TGTGCCAGCAGTGACAGGACAGGATCAAACATTCAGTACTTC.